This T cell receptor beta chain appears in the sequencing data of a study of monozygotic twins with inflammatory bowel disease. Findings of the study overall: Since immunosuppressive treatments differed, patient repertoires may have gained added variability.

Via template switching, UMIs carrying a 6-nucleotide sample barcode were introduced. TCRdb reprocessed the 5' RACE reads and keeps a single row for each CDR3 protein, giving no DNA. The sample is made up of 300,000 to 450,000 distinct CDR3 sequences, and the top ten hold 2% to 3% of it. The CDR3 covers 20 residues. Germline V gives CDR1 MNHEY, CDR2 SVGEGT. As regards this clonotype: Its antigen remains unknown.

This TCR came from a human donor with ulcerative colitis or Crohn's disease, or a healthy co-twin of an affected twin (not recorded which). The sample comprised blood. This chain connects TRBV6-2 or TRBV6-3 to TRBJ2-1; TCRdb proposes TRBD2, but this gene call is untestable without DNA. CDR3 residues: CASSKTGTSGGVSSYNEQFF.